This record concerns one T cell receptor beta chain sequence. Its antigen remains unidentified. Germline V gene lookup returns CDR1 SGHNT and CDR2 YYREEE (reference sequence). Trimming shortened V by 0 bases and J by 5 bases, and 9 bases separated the two germline ends. This CDR3 has 13 amino acids. The sample comes from a study of shared clonotypes between healthy human individuals. Study-wide points: Clonotype sharing levels among donors were expected to vary with sequencing depth. About 5% of naive CD4 clonotypes were common to a handful of donors. The study generally estimated greater richness for naive than memory subsets.

TCRdb keeps only in-frame clones here, not all; method: immunoSEQ multiplex PCR. The sample includes about 1.1 million clones, approximately 77% of them seen just once. The split of CD4+ cells yielded CD45RA+ naive and CD45RA-negative memory subsets. V gene TRBV5-4 combines with J gene TRBJ2-7; tentative D call: TRBD1 (5 bases). Sequenced input: memory CD4+ T cells from PBMCs. Subset denoted: CD45RA-negative fraction. The source of this sequence is a man aged 18-30 years in good health. Some clones in this sample may be carry-over from other donors' samples. CDR3 nucleotide sequence: TGTGCCAGCAGCTTGGTAAAAGGGGACGAGCAGTACTTC. Encoded protein: CASSLVKGDEQYF.